The 9 T cell receptor beta chains below come from one sample, sequenced in a study of blood T cells in healthy people across ages. The use of a sample-barcoded 5' primer and a J-beta primer mix characterized a second PCR of about 7 to 12 cycles. TCRdb re-analysed the 5' RACE reads in MiXCR, keeping a single row per CDR3 protein. The sample lists 600,000 to 1,000,000 distinct CDR3 sequences, nearly 60% seen once, with 20% to 25% in the top ten. The specimen was blood. The receptors originated from a man aged 25 to 40 in good health.

This chain joins TRBV27 and TRBJ2-7, with D maybe TRBD1 (6 bases). V lost 5 bases and J lost 4, with 18 bases in between. Germline V gene data show CDR1 as MNHEY and CDR2 as SMNVEV (reference sequence). The CDR3 totals 15 residues. The CDR3 sequence is CASSARTGLVYEQYF. The CDR3 DNA sequence: TGTGCCAGCAGTGCCCGAACAGGGTTGGTGTACGAGCAGTACTTC.

The gene calls are TRBV6-6 and TRBJ1-2; D is perhaps TRBD1 (5 bases). This CDR3 spans 12 amino acids. In germline, CDR1 is MNHNY, CDR2 SVGAGI (reference sequence). V lost 10 bases to trimming and J lost 8 bases, with 17 bases between them. The CDR3 loop is CATGLGGNGYTF. Here the CDR3 DNA reads TGTGCCACAGGGTTAGGAGGGAACGGCTACACCTTC.

The chain employs TRBV11-2 and TRBJ2-4; TRBD2 agrees at 11 bases. The germline V gene encodes CDR1 SGHAT and CDR2 FQNNGV. With V trimmed by 4 bases and J by 13 bases, 18 bases remained unmatched. The CDR3 runs to 17 residues. The CDR3 DNA is TGTGCCAGCAGCTCCGGTACAAGACTAGCGGGAAAACAGTGGCAGTACTTC. It is translated as CASSSGTRLAGKQWQYF.

This clonotype has a handful of counts. This chain links TRBV20-1 with TRBJ1-2; D may be TRBD1 (6 bases). V lost 4 bases and J 8 bases, leaving 23 bases between the germline ends. This CDR3 comprises 15 residues. In germline, CDR1 is DFQATT, CDR2 SNEGSKA (reference sequence). The CDR3 nucleotides are TGCAGTGCTACAAGGGGGGACACCGCTGAGGAGGGCTACACCTTC. This sequence encodes CSATRGDTAEEGYTF.

The chain combines TRBV20-1 with TRBJ2-3; tentative D call: TRBD2 (7 bases). Germline CDR1 is DFQATT and CDR2 is SNEGSKA (reference sequence). This CDR3 contains 14 residues. The V end lost 3 bases, the J end lost 4 bases, and 14 bases lay between the germline ends. For the CDR3, the DNA is TGCAGTGCTAGCCCCGACGGGGGGCCAGATACGCAGTATTTT. It encodes CSASPDGGPDTQYF.

The rearrangement links TRBV21-1 to TRBJ2-3; the table names TRBD1, a call not compared with the DNA. TRBV21-1 counts as a pseudogene. The CDR3 consists of 14 residues. The CDR3 DNA is TGTGCCAGCACTTCGTGCCGGGGTACAGATACGCAGTATTTT. Amino acids: CASTSCRGTDTQYF.

This sequence joins TRBV5-4 and TRBJ2-1; D tentatively fits TRBD1 or TRBD2 (6 bases each). Germline CDR1 is SGHNT and CDR2 is YYREEE (reference sequence). V lost 6 bases, J lost 3 bases, and 19 bases lay in between. The CDR3 contains 16 residues. Here the CDR3 reads CASTSGGGRGYNEQFF. CDR3 coding DNA: TGTGCCAGCACCTCAGGAGGGGGACGGGGCTACAATGAGCAGTTCTTC.

The chain recombines TRBV13 with TRBJ2-1; possibly TRBD1 or TRBD2 for D (5 bases each). CDR3 length: 17 amino acids. Germline V lookup: CDR1 PRHDT, CDR2 FYEKMQ (reference sequence). The V and J ends lost 5 bases and 10 bases respectively, with 27 bases between them. CDR3 sequence: CASSIGTSAPHRREQFF. CDR3 in DNA: TGTGCCAGCAGCATCGGGACGTCGGCGCCCCACCGGCGGGAGCAGTTCTTC.

The chain couples TRBV6-2 or TRBV6-3 to TRBJ2-6, with a tentative D call TRBD1 (5 bases). The CDR3 has 16 residues. In germline, CDR1 is MNHEY, CDR2 SVGEGT. V lost 10 bases to trimming and J lost 1 base, with 17 bases between them. Here the CDR3 reads CATQGKWRSGANVLTF. Here the CDR3 DNA reads TGTGCCACCCAGGGTAAATGGCGTTCTGGGGCCAACGTCCTGACTTTC.